The 9 T cell receptor beta chains listed next were all sequenced from one sample in a study of OX40 agonist ivuxolimab in advanced cancers. Assay used: immunoSEQ multiplex PCR; TCRdb lists only in-frame clones, some missing. The repertoire holds about 19,000 clones, more than 80% seen once, with roughly 55% in the top ten. The source was CD4+ or CD8+ T cells sorted from blood, collected in a trial of the OX40 agonist ivuxolimab. These receptors were collected from an adult with an advanced solid tumor such as melanoma, head and neck, liver or kidney cancer.

This clone was observed once. V and J are TRBV25-1 and TRBJ2-1; no clear D. Germline V gene sequence: CDR1 MGHDK, CDR2 SYGVNS. The CDR3 extends over 13 amino acids. The V end lost 3 bases, the J end lost 6 bases, and 9 bases lay between the germline ends. In DNA, the CDR3 is TGTGCCAGCAGTGATTTAAACTCCAATGAGCAGTTCTTC. Its translation: CASSDLNSNEQFF.

This chain links TRBV29-1 with TRBJ1-3; weak D call: TRBD1 (6 bases). The CDR3 is 14 residues long. V gave up 5 bases and J gave up 0 bases, with 11 bases separating them. Germline lookup yields CDR1 SQVTM and CDR2 ANQGSEA. Here the CDR3 DNA reads TGCAGCGTTTGGACAGCCGGCTCTGGAAACACCATATATTTT. It translates to CSVWTAGSGNTIYF. Full variable domain (remainder filled in from reference TRBV29-1 and TRBJ1-3): SAVISQKPSRDICQRGTSLTIQCQVDSQVTMMFWYRQQPGQSLTLIATANQGSEATYESGFVIDKFPISRPNLTFSTLTVSNMSPEDSSIYLCSVWTAGSGNTIYFGEGSWLTVV.

The chain recombines TRBV7-3 with TRBJ2-3, with TRBD1 matching over 7 bases. The CDR3 consists of 14 residues. V lost 1 base to trimming and J lost 4 bases; unmatched junction nucleotides: 2. Per germline, CDR1 SGHTA and CDR2 FQGTGA. The chain's CDR3 is CASSLRGGPDTQYF. CDR3 nucleotides: TGTGCCAGCAGCTTAAGAGGGGGCCCAGATACGCAGTATTTT.

The sample holds a few counts of this clone. V usage is TRBV5-6 and J usage is TRBJ2-1, with 8 bases identical to TRBD1. This CDR3 is 15 amino acids long. In germline, CDR1 is SGHDT, CDR2 YYEEEE. The trim removed 3 bases at V and 5 bases at J, leaving 7 bases unmatched. The CDR3 protein is CASSSPGQEDNEQFF. CDR3 DNA: TGTGCCAGCAGCTCACCGGGACAGGAGGACAATGAGCAGTTCTTC.

The chain has TRBV6-1 and TRBJ1-2; the D gene is possibly TRBD1 (5 bases). Trimming took off 0 bases at V and 4 bases at J, with 18 bases between the two ends. This CDR3 has 17 residues. The germline V gene has CDR1 MNHNS and CDR2 SASEGT. The CDR3 coding sequence is TGTGCCAGCAGTGAAGCGGAATCAGGGTTTAGGGGCTATGGCTACACCTTC. Amino acid sequence: CASSEAESGFRGYGYTF.

V is TRBV28 and J is TRBJ2-3; TRBD2 matches 9 bases. V lost 2 bases, J lost 0 bases, and 3 bases stayed unmatched. The V gene's germline CDR1 is MDHEN and CDR2 SYDVKM. The CDR3 is 16 amino acids. CDR3 sequence reads: CASSLAGGASTDTQYF. The CDR3 DNA reads TGTGCCAGCAGTTTAGCGGGGGGGGCTAGCACAGATACGCAGTATTTT.

This clone was detected only a few times. The chain uses TRBV30 and TRBJ1-1, with a weak D call TRBD1 (5 bases). The V end was cut by 5 bases, the J end by 6 bases, with 19 bases between. Germline V gives CDR1 GTSNPN, CDR2 SVGIG (reference sequence). The CDR3 covers 14 residues. The CDR3 loop reads CAWLGPGFLAEAFF. The CDR3 bases are TGTGCCTGGTTGGGACCGGGTTTTCTGGCTGAAGCTTTCTTT.

This clone was observed a single time. The chain has TRBV16 and TRBJ2-1; TRBD2 matches 9 bases. Germline lookup yields CDR1 KGHSY and CDR2 FQNENV. The CDR3 is 16 amino acids. J gave up 2 bases and V 6 bases, and 8 bases lay outside the gene matches. CDR3 protein: CASRDAGGGPYNEQFF. The DNA of the CDR3 is TGTGCCAGCAGAGACGCGGGGGGGGGCCCCTACAATGAGCAGTTCTTC.

The chain has TRBV5-1 and TRBJ2-3; no definite D call. This CDR3 spans 12 amino acids. CDR1 is SGHRS, CDR2 YFSETQ, per germline. V lost 4 bases and J lost 4, with 7 bases in between. The CDR3 DNA reads TGCGCCAGCAGCATCTGGGCAGATACGCAGTATTTT. Translated: CASSIWADTQYF.